The subject of this entry is one T cell receptor beta chain. This record comes from a study of blood T cell repertoires in COVID-19. The CDR3 consists of 14 residues. Germline V gives CDR1 SGHRS, CDR2 YFSETQ. Trimming cost V 4 bases and J 4 bases; bases outside gene matches: 4. Study processing details: Amplification of reference gene primers provided the estimated nucleated cell counts. The table came from immunoSEQ multiplex PCR; TCRdb's copy has only in-frame clones and leaves some out. V and J calls and clone size are copied from that table; D and trimming were computed from the DNA. Among tens of thousands of clones, approximately 81% were seen once, and the ten largest hold around 27%.

V usage is TRBV5-1 and J usage is TRBJ1-1, with 10 bases that match TRBD1. The source material was peripheral blood. The clonotype comes from a man aged 80 or over with active or convalescent COVID-19. CDR3 sequence: CASSPGQGTTEAFF. The CDR3 bases are TGCGCCAGCAGCCCGGGACAGGGGACCACTGAAGCTTTCTTT.